A selection of T cell receptor beta chains follows, all from one sample in a study of T-cell reconstitution after alpha-beta-depleted transplantation in children. MiXCR, applied by TCRdb to the PCR reads, yields one record per CDR3 protein. The sample consists of over 200,000 distinct CDR3 sequences, 8% to 9.5% of them appearing once. The sequencing used PBMCs from the stem cell graft donor, collected from the stem cell graft. All receptors derive from a human donor who donated a stem cell graft to a child with acute lymphoblastic leukemia. Both conserved end residues are part of each CDR3. D genes are given only for firm matches. The size of a clone is reported for some rows only, either as once, few or many, or as a class for expanded clones.

TRBV20-1	.	TRBJ2-3	many	CSARSGDTQYF	TGCAGTGCTAGGAGCGGAGATACGCAGTATTTT
TRBV29-1	.	TRBJ2-3	many	CSAKPGGTSTDTQYF	TGCAGCGCCAAACCTGGGGGGACTAGCACAGATACGCAGTATTTT
TRBV9	TRBD1	TRBJ2-3	few	CASSSRQGEKFPDTQYF	TGTGCCAGCAGCTCCAGACAGGGGGAGAAATTCCCAGATACGCAGTATTTT
TRBV5-1	.	TRBJ2-1	.	CASTLGAEINEQFF	TGCGCCAGCACCTTGGGTGCCGAGATCAATGAGCAGTTCTTC
TRBV6-5	.	TRBJ1-4	many	CASRPRSNEKLFF	TGTGCCAGCAGACCCAGAAGCAATGAAAAACTGTTTTTT
TRBV29-1	.	TRBJ2-4	few	CSVRSVGGRNIQYF	TGCAGCGTTCGCTCTGTTGGAGGGAGGAACATTCAGTACTTC
TRBV30	TRBD1	TRBJ1-6	many	CAWNQGGPGYNSPLHF	TGTGCCTGGAACCAAGGGGGCCCGGGATATAATTCACCCCTCCACTTT
TRBV28	.	TRBJ1-3	few	CASSLAATGNTIYF	TGTGCCAGCAGTTTAGCGGCTACAGGAAACACCATATATTTT
TRBV20-1	TRBD1	TRBJ2-4	.	CSARDVTGGAKNIQYF	TGCAGTGCTAGAGATGTAACAGGGGGTGCCAAAAACATTCAGTACTTC
TRBV4-3	.	TRBJ2-7	few	CASSRTIKDVSYEQYF	TGCGCCAGCAGCCGGACTATTAAGGACGTCTCCTACGAGCAGTACTTC
TRBV5-1	TRBD1	TRBJ1-1	many	CASIATTGGRTEAFF	TGCGCCAGCATCGCAACAACAGGGGGTCGGACTGAAGCTTTCTTT
TRBV28	TRBD1	TRBJ2-2	.	CASSPRDRVFGFNTGELFF	TGTGCCAGCAGTCCCCGGGACAGGGTATTTGGGTTCAACACCGGGGAGCTGTTTTTT
TRBV4-3	.	TRBJ1-2	few	CASSQVSSRDGYTF	TGCGCCAGCAGCCAAGTTTCCTCCCGTGATGGCTACACCTTC
TRBV29-1	.	TRBJ1-2	few	CSVEEPWGGYTF	TGCAGCGTTGAAGAACCTTGGGGTGGCTACACCTTC